The 19 T cell receptor beta chains in this list originate from one sample, sequenced in a study of blood T cell repertoires in COVID-19. Method: immunoSEQ multiplex PCR; TCRdb's copy keeps in-frame clones and lacks some. The data hold over 150,000 clones, with 70% to 85% observed a single time. Sequenced input: peripheral blood. These receptor sequences come from a man aged 55 to 70 with COVID-19, enrolled during active disease.

The rearrangement links TRBV19 to TRBJ1-2; 9 bases match TRBD1. Germline CDR1 LNHDA, CDR2 SQIVND (reference sequence). The CDR3 consists of 15 residues. Germline trimming cut 6 bases from V and 8 bases from J; bases unmatched to any gene: 13. CDR3 nucleotides: TGTGCCAGTAGCAGAAATCCCGGGACAGGGCGAGGCTACACCTTC. It encodes CASSRNPGTGRGYTF.

Points on this clone: Other DNA sequences in the sample encode the same CDR3. The chain is built from TRBV6-5 and TRBJ2-1; no definite D call. This CDR3 has 15 amino acids. With 7 bases removed from V and 0 bases from J, the gap between germline ends came to 13 bases. Germline lookup yields CDR1 MNHEY and CDR2 SVGAGI. The CDR3 reads CASNPTLSSYNEQFF. Here the CDR3 DNA reads TGTGCCAGCAACCCCACCCTAAGCTCCTACAATGAGCAGTTCTTC.

This clone is a singleton in its sample. The chain joins TRBV2 to TRBJ1-4; D remains ambiguous. The CDR3 sequence is 15 residues long. The germline V and J ends were trimmed by 6 bases and 0 bases, with 11 bases remaining between them. Germline V gene sequence: CDR1 SNHLY, CDR2 FYNNEI. The DNA for the CDR3 is TGTGCCAGCAGGAAACAGAGCTCAACTAATGAAAAACTGTTTTTT. Translation gives CASRKQSSTNEKLFF.

The chain joins TRBV7-8 to TRBJ1-5; tentative D call: TRBD1 (6 bases). The V and J ends lost 4 bases and 7 bases respectively, with 20 bases between them. In germline, CDR1 is SGHVS, CDR2 FQNEAQ. CDR3 length: 16 residues. CDR3 sequence reads: CASSSYRGRGDQPQHF. DNA for the CDR3: TGTGCCAGCAGCTCGTACCGGGGCAGGGGAGACCAGCCCCAGCATTTT.

The genes are TRBV21-1 and TRBJ2-2; the table assigns TRBD1, which was not confirmed against the DNA. TRBV21-1 is marked as a pseudogene. The CDR3 spans 17 residues. CDR3: CASSNCSNRGHTGELFF. DNA of the CDR3: TGTGCCAGCAGCAATTGTAGTAACAGGGGGCACACCGGGGAGCTGTTTTTT.

The V gene is TRBV19, the J gene TRBJ2-2, with D maybe TRBD1 (5 bases). This CDR3 region has 17 residues. Trimming pared 3 bases from V and 1 base from J, leaving 15 bases between. In germline, CDR1 is LNHDA, CDR2 SQIVND (reference sequence). The CDR3: CASSINVQAVNTGELFF. The CDR3 DNA sequence: TGTGCCAGTAGTATCAATGTACAGGCCGTGAACACCGGGGAGCTGTTTTTT.

The gene calls are TRBV19 and TRBJ1-1; 8 nucleotides line up with TRBD1. The CDR3 runs 15 residues. The V segment lost 5 bases and the J segment 4 bases; nucleotides outside the gene matches: 9. From germline, CDR1 is LNHDA and CDR2 SQIVND (reference sequence). CDR3 loop: CASSGRTGRVTEAFF. In DNA form, the CDR3 reads TGTGCCAGTAGTGGGAGGACAGGGAGAGTCACTGAAGCTTTCTTT. Full variable domain (remainder filled in from reference TRBV19 and TRBJ1-1): DGGITQSPKYLFRKEGQNVTLSCEQNLNHDAMYWYRQDPGQGLRLIYYSQIVNDFQKGDIAEGYSVSREKKESFPLTVTSAQKNPTAFYLCASSGRTGRVTEAFFGQGTRLTVV.

The gene calls are TRBV7-9 and TRBJ1-1, with TRBD1 as a possible D gene (6 bases). The V end lost 2 bases, the J end lost 3 bases, and 13 bases lay between the germline ends. Germline V gene sequence: CDR1 SEHNR, CDR2 FQNEAQ (reference sequence). CDR3 length equals 15 residues. CDR3 nucleotide sequence: TGTGCCAGCAGCTTACGCGGGGGGGCGGACACTGAAGCTTTCTTT. Its translation: CASSLRGGADTEAFF. The full variable domain, its missing parts supplied by reference TRBV7-9 and TRBJ1-1, is DTGVSQNPRHKITKRGQNVTFRCDPISEHNRLYWYRQTLGQGPEFLTYFQNEAQLEKSRLLSDRFSAERPKGSFSTLEIQRTEQGDSAMYLCASSLRGGADTEAFFGQGTRLTVV.

In the case of this clone: The identical CDR3 is also encoded by other nucleotide sequences in the sample. The chain uses TRBV10-3 and TRBJ2-1; D possibly corresponds to TRBD2 (6 bases). Germline-derived CDR1 and CDR2 are ENHRY and SYGVKD. The V end was cut by 2 bases, the J end by 7 bases, with 6 bases between. CDR3 length: 12 residues. The CDR3 is CAISEGGNEQFF. In DNA form, the CDR3 reads TGTGCCATCAGTGAGGGAGGGAATGAGCAGTTCTTC.

The rearrangement joins TRBV5-6 to TRBJ1-4, with D possibly being TRBD1 (6 bases). There are 17 residues in the CDR3. Trimming left V 4 bases short and J 4 bases short, with 20 bases between. Per the germline V gene, CDR1 is SGHDT and CDR2 is YYEEEE. CDR3 sequence: CASSPDWGQGLNEKLFF. CDR3 coding DNA: TGTGCCAGCAGCCCGGACTGGGGCCAGGGGCTTAATGAAAAACTGTTTTTT.

V and J are TRBV2 and TRBJ1-6; D not certain. This CDR3 spans 15 amino acids. Germline CDR1 is SNHLY and CDR2 is FYNNEI. V dropped 0 bases and J dropped 5 bases, with 8 bases sitting between them. The CDR3 loop reads CASSEARRDNSPLHF. CDR3 bases: TGTGCCAGCAGTGAAGCTCGGCGGGATAATTCACCCCTCCACTTT.

The J gene is TRBJ1-1, the V gene TRBV27; 8 bases line up with TRBD1. Germline-derived CDR1 and CDR2 are MNHEY and SMNVEV (reference sequence). Germline trimming cut 0 bases from V and 11 bases from J; bases unmatched to any gene: 8. This CDR3 contains 14 residues. Here the CDR3 reads CASSLSQGVGEAFF. The CDR3 coding sequence is TGTGCCAGCAGTTTATCACAGGGGGTGGGTGAGGCTTTCTTT.

This clone was seen just once. V and J are TRBV4-2 and TRBJ2-3, with 14 nucleotides matching TRBD2. This CDR3 is built from 16 residues. V was pared by 0 bases and J by 6 bases, with 2 bases of the junction left unmatched. Germline values: CDR1 LGHNA, CDR2 YNFKEQ. CDR3 bases: TGTGCCAGCAGCCAAGATTGGACTAGCGGGGGGGATACGCAGTATTTT. Protein: CASSQDWTSGGDTQYF.

The chain recombines TRBV19 with TRBJ2-1, with 14 bases that match TRBD2. V lost 10 bases, J lost 1 base, and 9 bases stayed unmatched. The CDR3 has 17 residues. CDR1 is LNHDA, CDR2 SQIVND, per germline (reference sequence). CDR3 coding DNA: TGTGCCACGACAGGGACTAGCGGGAGTATTTCCTACAATGAGCAGTTCTTC. It translates to CATTGTSGSISYNEQFF.

The rearrangement links TRBV28 to TRBJ2-7, with 8 bases fitting TRBD1. Unmatched junction bases numbered 7, after V lost 4 bases and J lost 2 bases. Germline V gene data show CDR1 as MDHEN and CDR2 as SYDVKM. This CDR3 contains 15 residues. In DNA form, the CDR3 reads TGTGCCAGCAGTTCCAGGACAGGGCCCCCCTACGAGCAGTACTTC. Encoded protein: CASSSRTGPPYEQYF.

J is TRBJ1-1 and V is TRBV6-5; the D is unclear. Germline CDR1 is MNHEY and CDR2 is SVGAGI. CDR3 size: 14 residues. V lost 0 bases and J lost 4, with 9 bases in between. The CDR3 reads CASSYSNGGTEAFF. CDR3 in DNA: TGTGCCAGCAGTTACTCGAATGGAGGCACTGAAGCTTTCTTT.

The chain links TRBV19 to TRBJ1-4, with TRBD1 as a possible D gene (5 bases). Trimming cost V 4 bases and J 5 bases, with 14 bases left between them. CDR3 length equals 15 residues. Germline V CDR1 and CDR2: LNHDA, SQIVND (reference sequence). The CDR3 spells CASSKAGRANEKLFF. CDR3 DNA: TGTGCCAGTAGTAAGGCGGGACGGGCAAATGAAAAACTGTTTTTT.

The chain combines TRBV6-5 with TRBJ1-6, with TRBD1 matching 7 bases. The CDR3 has 15 amino acids. Trimming removed 7 bases from V and 5 bases from J; junction bases left unmatched: 8. Germline assignment: CDR1 MNHEY and CDR2 SVGAGI. The CDR3 DNA is TGTGCCAGCATCCCCCGGGACAGAAATAATTCACCCCTCCACTTT. Residues: CASIPRDRNNSPLHF.

The CDR3: CASSLTTPDTGELFF. Here the CDR3 DNA reads TGTGCCAGTAGTCTCACAACCCCCGACACCGGGGAGCTGTTTTTT. The chain combines TRBV19 with TRBJ2-2; D uncertain. CDR1 and CDR2 (germline): LNHDA, SQIVND (reference sequence). The length of the CDR3 is 15 residues. V lost 5 bases and J lost 3, with 13 bases in between.